Sequencing of this T cell receptor (beta chain) was carried out in a study of blood T cell repertoires in COVID-19. For the study at large: The study drew acute and convalescent COVID-19 samples from the United States, Italy and Spain. The analysed material was cDNA or gDNA that came from T cells, B-cell-depleted T cells, or PBMCs.

A few counts support this clone. The table came from immunoSEQ multiplex PCR; TCRdb's copy has only in-frame clones and leaves some out. This sample has some 61,000 clones; 89% occur once, and the top ten carry 1.6%. This CDR3 contains 14 residues. Germline V gene data show CDR1 as LGHDT and CDR2 as YNNKEL (reference sequence). Trimming took 3 bases from V and 5 from J; bases not matched to a gene: 5. J is TRBJ1-1 and V is TRBV3-1 (or the pseudogene TRBV3-2), with 8 bases fitting TRBD1. This sequence was found in a man aged 55 to 70 with acute or convalescent COVID-19. Sample: peripheral blood. CDR3 residues: CASSQDREETEAFF. For the CDR3, the DNA is TGTGCCAGCAGCCAGGACAGGGAGGAGACTGAAGCTTTCTTT.